The 15 T cell receptor beta chains below all came from one sample that was sequenced in a study of OX40 agonist ivuxolimab in advanced cancers. The library was prepared using the immunoSEQ multiplex PCR assay. In TCRdb, the immuneACCESS table is reduced to in-frame sequences with V and J assigned. These tables do not hold every clone; where another copy was compared, an unresolved V gene accounts for under half, and the others remain unexplained. A total of 20,000 or so clones appear in this sample, just under 85% of them only once. Of the sample, under 40% falls within the top ten clones. Specimen: CD4+ or CD8+ T cells sorted from blood, collected in a trial of the OX40 agonist ivuxolimab. These receptors were collected from an adult with an advanced solid tumor such as melanoma, head and neck, liver or kidney cancer.

The chain couples TRBV7-6 to TRBJ2-7; 7 nucleotides line up with TRBD2. The V and J ends lost 4 bases and 6 bases, in that order; junction bases with no gene match: 9. Germline values: CDR1 SGHVS, CDR2 FNYEAQ. This CDR3 has 14 amino acids. The CDR3 reads CASSSGGGIREQYF. The CDR3 nucleotides read TGTGCCAGCAGCTCGGGGGGTGGAATCCGCGAGCAGTACTTC.

The V call is TRBV9, the J call TRBJ1-1, with D possibly matching TRBD1 (5 bases). The CDR3 consists of 13 residues. Trimming took 4 bases from V and 1 from J, leaving 8 bases between them. Germline V gene data show CDR1 as SGDLS and CDR2 as YYNGEE. The CDR3 bases are TGTGCCAGCAGCCCGGGGCCGAACACTGAAGCTTTCTTT. Its protein product is CASSPGPNTEAFF.

This chain uses TRBV7-9 with TRBJ1-2; D is ambiguous. The CDR3 covers 12 residues. CDR1 is SEHNR and CDR2 is FQNEAQ in the germline V gene (reference sequence). Trimming stripped 5 bases from V and 5 bases from J, with 9 bases between. The CDR3 protein is CASSPDGYGYTF. As DNA, the CDR3 is TGTGCCAGCAGCCCGGACGGATATGGCTACACCTTC.

J is TRBJ2-3 and V is TRBV7-9; 9 bases match TRBD1. CDR1 and CDR2 from the germline V gene are SEHNR and FQNEAQ (reference sequence). V was clipped by 6 bases and J by 0 bases; unmatched bases: 4. The CDR3 loop spans 15 amino acids. CDR3 sequence: CASREGTGSTDTQYF. The CDR3 coding sequence is TGTGCCAGCAGGGAGGGGACAGGGAGCACAGATACGCAGTATTTT.

V gene TRBV15 combines with J gene TRBJ2-4; TRBD2 matches at 7 bases. CDR1 is LNHNV, CDR2 YYDKDF, per germline (reference sequence). The junction had 18 bases not matched to a gene; V was cut back by 1 base and J by 3 bases. The length of the CDR3 is 20 residues. This CDR3 reads CATSRAGVGLGRTSKNIQYF. The CDR3 nucleotides are TGTGCCACCAGCAGAGCTGGCGTGGGCCTAGGGAGGACTAGCAAAAACATTCAGTACTTC.

The V and J genes are TRBV27 and TRBJ2-5, with D perhaps matching TRBD1 or TRBD2 (5 bases each). Germline CDR1 MNHEY, CDR2 SMNVEV (reference sequence). V lost 0 bases and J 1 base, leaving 9 bases between the germline ends. The CDR3 runs 15 residues. CDR3 sequence reads: CASSLSGDLQETQYF. The DNA for the CDR3 is TGTGCCAGCAGTTTATCGGGGGACCTCCAAGAGACCCAGTACTTC.

V and J are TRBV4-1 and TRBJ2-7; D remains ambiguous. Germline CDR1 is MGHRA and CDR2 is YSYEKL. This CDR3 has 15 residues. With 1 base removed from V and 4 bases from J, the gap between germline ends came to 14 bases. For the CDR3, the DNA is TGCGCCAGCAGCCAAGTGGGGTTGGGTGTTTACGAGCAGTACTTC. This translates into CASSQVGLGVYEQYF.

This chain joins TRBV11-3 and TRBJ2-2; maybe TRBD1 (6 bases). Germline V lookup: CDR1 SGHNT, CDR2 YENEEA. V was clipped by 5 bases and J by 0 bases, with 13 bases between them. The CDR3 has 16 amino acids. The CDR3 nucleotides are TGTGCCAGCAGCCCAACCGGGACAACGAACACCGGGGAGCTGTTTTTT. Translated: CASSPTGTTNTGELFF.

Points on this clone: The junction departs from the called germline gene at one end, perhaps through a read error. The V call is TRBV7-7, the J call TRBJ2-7; the D call may be TRBD1 or TRBD2 (6 bases each). Germline CDR1 SSHAT, CDR2 FNYEAQ (reference sequence). CDR3 length: 15 residues. The DNA for the CDR3 is TGTGCTAGCAGCTTAGGGCCAGGGGAGGCGTACGAGCAGTACTTC. Its translation: CASSLGPGEAYEQYF.

The gene calls are TRBV28 and TRBJ1-2; 9 bases line up with TRBD1. Germline V lookup: CDR1 MDHEN, CDR2 SYDVKM. This CDR3 is 15 amino acids long. V shed 2 bases and J 6 bases; nucleotides not matched to a gene: 7. CDR3 in amino acids: CASSLMGQGIDGYTF. CDR3 in DNA: TGTGCCAGCAGTTTAATGGGACAGGGCATTGATGGCTACACCTTC.

The V gene is TRBV2, the J gene TRBJ2-6; D call uncertain. The CDR3 contains 14 residues. Germline-derived CDR1 and CDR2 are SNHLY and FYNNEI. V was pared by 8 bases and J by 4 bases, with 12 bases between. Written as DNA, the CDR3 is TGTGCCAGCGATCAGAATGTGGGGGCCAACGTCCTGACTTTC. Amino acid sequence: CASDQNVGANVLTF.

The chain has TRBV18 and TRBJ2-7; D call uncertain. Germline assignment: CDR1 KGHSH and CDR2 LQKENI. Trimming shortened V by 2 bases and J by 4 bases, and 6 bases separated the two germline ends. The CDR3 length is 12 residues. CDR3 sequence reads: CASSPDGYEQYF. The CDR3, as DNA: TGTGCCAGCTCACCAGACGGTTACGAGCAGTACTTC. Drawing the rest from reference TRBV18 and TRBJ2-7, the complete variable domain is NAGVMQNPRHLVRRRGQEARLRCSPMKGHSHVYWYRQLPEEGLKFMVYLQKENIIDESGMPKERFSAEFPKEGPSILRIQQVVRGDSAAYFCASSPDGYEQYFGPGTRLTVT.

For this clone: It is likely a read error: a sequence one base away is far more abundant. The chain joins TRBV30 to TRBJ2-7, with TRBD1 matching over 7 bases. Germline CDR1 reads GTSNPN; CDR2 reads SVGIG (reference sequence). V trimming: 5 bases; J trimming: 7 bases; junction bases outside the gene matches: 14. The CDR3 extends over 14 amino acids. CDR3 sequence reads: CAWQPGQYYNEQYF. CDR3 bases: TGTGCCTGGCAGCCGGGACAGTATTACAATGAGCAGTACTTC. Looking up the rest from reference TRBV30 and TRBJ2-7 gives the full variable domain: SQTIHQWPATLVQPVGSPLSLECTVEGTSNPNLYWYRQAAGRGLQLLFYSVGIGQISSEVPQNLSASRPQDRQFILSSKKLLLSDSGFYLCAWQPGQYYNEQYFGPGTRLTVT.

This clone appeared a few times. The chain employs TRBV27 and TRBJ2-4; D gene unclear. Germline CDR1 is MNHEY and CDR2 is SMNVEV (reference sequence). V shed 5 bases and J shed 2 bases, with 7 bases lying between them. The CDR3 covers 13 residues. CDR3 in amino acids: CASSRGSKNIQYF. CDR3 DNA sequence: TGTGCCAGCAGTCGAGGTTCCAAAAACATTCAGTACTTC.

V gene TRBV2 combines with J gene TRBJ2-2, with D possibly being TRBD1 (5 bases). V shed 1 base and J shed 4 bases, with 13 bases lying between them. Germline V gene data show CDR1 as SNHLY and CDR2 as FYNNEI. CDR3 length equals 16 residues. DNA for the CDR3: TGTGCCAGCAGTGAAGGGTTCCAAGGGGTCACCGGGGAGCTGTTTTTT. This encodes CASSEGFQGVTGELFF.